This T cell receptor beta chain stems from a study of T cell changes during pregnancy in multiple sclerosis. Assay used: immunoSEQ multiplex PCR; TCRdb lists only in-frame clones, some missing. The sample has roughly 60,000 clones, roughly 90% seen once. Germline V gives CDR1 SQVTM, CDR2 ANQGSEA. Trimming left V 6 bases short and J 2 bases short, with 8 bases between. CDR3 length: 12 amino acids. The input for sequencing was peripheral blood, taken before pregnancy. V usage is TRBV29-1 and J usage is TRBJ1-5; D is unclear. This TCR was sampled from a female donor with multiple sclerosis, enrolled in a pregnancy study. In DNA, the CDR3 is TGCAGCGTGGTTGAGGGCAATCAGCCCCAGCATTTT. Its protein product is CSVVEGNQPQHF.